These 8 T cell receptor beta chains came from one sample sequenced in a study of blood T cell repertoires in COVID-19. Sequenced by immunoSEQ multiplex PCR; TCRdb stores in-frame clones only, minus some. The data hold about 200,000 clones, with 86% observed a single time. The sample taken for sequencing was peripheral blood. These TCRs come from a woman aged 50 to 60 with COVID-19, enrolled during active disease.

Worth noting for this clone: Other DNA sequences in the sample encode the same CDR3. The rearrangement links TRBV18 to TRBJ1-5; perhaps TRBD1 as D (6 bases). V was clipped by 6 bases and J by 2 bases, with 11 bases between them. CDR1 KGHSH and CDR2 LQKENI come from the germline V gene. The CDR3 extends over 14 amino acids. The CDR3 region has the DNA TGTGCCAGCTCTGGGGGCGGTGGCAATCAGCCCCAGCATTTT. Protein sequence: CASSGGGGNQPQHF.

V gene TRBV24-1 combines with J gene TRBJ2-7; 11 bases map to TRBD1. V lost 6 bases and J lost 2; bases outside the gene matches: 5. The CDR3 runs to 15 residues. CDR1 and CDR2 from the germline V gene are KGHDR and SFDVKD. The CDR3 DNA reads as TGTGCCACCAGTACATCGGACAGGGGGCCCTACGAGCAGTACTTC. It is translated as CATSTSDRGPYEQYF.

V usage is TRBV12-5 and J usage is TRBJ2-7, with D maybe TRBD2 (5 bases). Trimming cost V 3 bases and J 2 bases, with 11 bases left between them. Germline values: CDR1 LGHNT, CDR2 FRNRAP. The CDR3 extends over 14 amino acids. The CDR3 loop reads CASGLRDRPYEQYV. Written as DNA, the CDR3 is TGTGCTAGTGGTTTACGGGATCGGCCCTACGAGCAGTACGTC.

V gene TRBV7-2 combines with J gene TRBJ1-1; D is unresolved. The V gene's germline CDR1 is SGHTA and CDR2 FQGNSA. The ends were cut back, 1 base at V and 5 bases at J, with 14 bases in the middle. This CDR3 region has 15 residues. CDR3 sequence reads: CASSLDFFGGTEAFF. The CDR3 nucleotides are TGTGCCAGCAGCTTAGATTTTTTTGGAGGTACTGAAGCTTTCTTT.

The J gene is TRBJ2-5, the V gene TRBV5-1; 11 bases are a match to TRBD2. CDR1 and CDR2 from the germline V gene are SGHRS and YFSETQ. The CDR3 contains 17 residues. V lost 0 bases, J lost 1 base, and 5 bases stayed unmatched. In DNA, the CDR3 is TGCGCCAGCAGCTTGGGGGGACTAGCGGCGATCCAAGAGACCCAGTACTTC. It specifies CASSLGGLAAIQETQYF. The entire variable domain, with the rest obtained from reference TRBV5-1 and TRBJ2-5, is as follows: KAGVTQTPRYLIKTRGQQVTLSCSPISGHRSVSWYQQTPGQGLQFLFEYFSETQRNKGNFPGRFSGRQFSNSRSEMNVSTLELGDSALYLCASSLGGLAAIQETQYFGPGTRLLVL.

This chain joins TRBV10-3 and TRBJ1-2; tentatively, D is TRBD1 (5 bases). CDR1 ENHRY and CDR2 SYGVKD come from the germline V gene. The V end was cut by 5 bases, the J end by 6 bases, with 13 bases between. The length of the CDR3 is 13 residues. The DNA of the CDR3 is TGTGCCATCAGTATGGGTAGGGGTGATGGCTACACCTTC. It yields the protein CAISMGRGDGYTF.

This clone was seen only once. V usage is TRBV14 and J usage is TRBJ1-4; 7 nucleotides agree with TRBD1. J was trimmed by 7 bases and V by 6 bases; bases with no gene match: 5. This CDR3 has 13 amino acids. Germline assignment: CDR1 SGHDN and CDR2 FVKESK. The CDR3 DNA follows: TGTGCCAGCAGTCCCGGGACAGCTGAAAAACTGTTTTTT. Its translation: CASSPGTAEKLFF.

This sequence joins TRBV28 and TRBJ1-1, with D possibly being TRBD1 (6 bases). CDR1 and CDR2 from the germline V gene are MDHEN and SYDVKM. The CDR3 consists of 14 residues. Trimming shortened V by 4 bases and J by 0 bases, and 9 bases separated the two germline ends. The chain's CDR3 is CASSWTVMNTEAFF. CDR3 in DNA: TGTGCCAGCAGTTGGACAGTCATGAACACTGAAGCTTTCTTT.